This passage covers 3 T cell receptor beta chains from one sample sequenced in a study of control samples from healthy donors and cancer patients. Assay: immunoSEQ multiplex PCR; the TCRdb copy retains only in-frame clones and omits some. The sample holds 130,000 to 150,000 clones, under 90% seen once. The sample consisted of blood. The receptor source for this set is a man younger than 40 in good health.

The rearrangement joins TRBV7-9 to TRBJ2-5, with TRBD1 matching 12 bases. This CDR3 region has 14 residues. V gave up 4 bases and J gave up 5 bases; unmatched junction bases: 2. Germline lookup yields CDR1 SEHNR and CDR2 FQNEAQ (reference sequence). CDR3 amino acids: CASSWDRGRETQYF. DNA of the CDR3: TGTGCCAGCAGCTGGGACAGGGGGCGGGAGACCCAGTACTTC.

This sequence joins TRBV25-1 and TRBJ1-2; D is perhaps TRBD1 (5 bases). V dropped 3 bases and J dropped 8 bases, with 25 bases sitting between them. The CDR3 is 17 amino acids. CDR1 MGHDK and CDR2 SYGVNS come from the germline V gene. The CDR3 bases are TGTGCCAGCAGTGATGTCCAGAGCGGACACGAGGAAAGAGGCTACACCTTC. Translated, it gives CASSDVQSGHEERGYTF.

The chain employs TRBV6-5 and TRBJ2-6, with D unclear. Germline loops: CDR1 MNHEY, CDR2 SVGAGI. The V and J ends lost 1 base and 0 bases respectively, with 4 bases between them. CDR3 size: 15 residues. This CDR3 is CASSYYYSGANVLTF. The CDR3 region has the DNA TGTGCCAGCAGTTACTATTACTCTGGGGCCAACGTCCTGACTTTC.